A selection of T cell receptor beta chains follows, all from one sample in a study of blood T cell repertoires in COVID-19. Clones were sequenced by immunoSEQ multiplex PCR, and TCRdb holds only the in-frame ones, with some missing. The repertoire holds 200,000 to 250,000 clones, 70% to 90% seen once, with 7.1% in the top ten. The source material was peripheral blood. Receptors were obtained from a woman in her 70s with active or convalescent COVID-19. Both conserved end residues are part of each CDR3. A D gene is named only where the DNA matches it firmly. Size is omitted from some rows. Given values are once, few, many or a class for expanded clones.

J gene	clone size	D gene	V gene	CDR3 DNA	CDR3 protein
TRBJ2-7	few	NA	TRBV11-2	TGTGCCAGCAGCGGGGGCCTCGGCTACTACGAGCAGTACTTC	CASSGGLGYYEQYF
TRBJ2-4	NA	TRBD1	TRBV7-2	TGTGCCAGCAGCCCGGGACAGGGGGCCATCGTGGCCAAAAACATTCAGTACTTC	CASSPGQGAIVAKNIQYF
TRBJ1-3	NA	NA	TRBV5-7	TGTGCCAGCAGCTTAACTGCAATTAACGGAAACACCATATATTTT	CASSLTAINGNTIYF
TRBJ1-1	NA	TRBD1	TRBV2	TGTGCCAGTGTCGGGACAGGAGGGACTGAAGCTTTCTTT	CASVGTGGTEAFF
TRBJ2-3	NA	NA	TRBV29-1	TGCAGCGTTGAAACAGGGCGCACAGATACGCAGTATTTT	CSVETGRTDTQYF
TRBJ2-3	NA	TRBD2	TRBV9	TGTGCCAGCAGCGATGCAGCGGGGGTTGGCACAGATACGCAGTATTTT	CASSDAAGVGTDTQYF
TRBJ2-7	NA	NA	TRBV29-1	TGCAGCGTCCAGATTGTTTACGAGCAGTACTTC	CSVQIVYEQYF
TRBJ2-1	NA	TRBD1	TRBV7-9	TGTGCCAGCAGCTACCGGGACAGGGGAATAGATGAGCAGTTCTTC	CASSYRDRGIDEQFF
TRBJ1-3	once	NA	TRBV7-8	TGTGCCAGCAGTTTTACAGAAGCCGGAAACACCATATATTTT	CASSFTEAGNTIYF
TRBJ1-6	NA	NA	TRBV24-1	TGTGCCACCAGTGAGGGGGGCTCCTATAATTCACCCCTCCACTTT	CATSEGGSYNSPLHF
TRBJ2-3	NA	TRBD2	TRBV5-5	TGTGCCAGCAGCTTAAGTCAGCGGGACACAGATACGCAGTATTTT	CASSLSQRDTDTQYF
TRBJ1-3	NA	TRBD1	TRBV6-1	TGTGCCAGCAGTGGGGCAGGGGGATACTCTGGAAACACCATATATTTT	CASSGAGGYSGNTIYF
TRBJ1-4	NA	TRBD1	TRBV11-2	TGTGCCAGCAGCTTAGGGGCAGCGGACAGGGAGGATGAAAAACTGTTTTTT	CASSLGAADREDEKLFF
TRBJ2-7	NA	NA	TRBV11-2	TGTGCCAGCAGCTTGGGCTCCGTCTACGAGCAGTACTTC	CASSLGSVYEQYF
TRBJ1-6	NA	TRBD1	TRBV7-9	TGTGCCAGCAGCTTAGCGTCAAAGACAGGGGGTAATTCACCCCTCCACTTT	CASSLASKTGGNSPLHF
TRBJ1-5	once	NA	TRBV10-3	TGTGCCATCAGTGAGTCTATAACGGTCAATCAGCCCCAGCATTTT	CAISESITVNQPQHF
TRBJ2-3	NA	TRBD2	TRBV2	TGTGCCAGCAAGGGACTAGCGGGGGGCACAGATACGCAGTATTTT	CASKGLAGGTDTQYF
TRBJ2-1	once	TRBD2	TRBV5-1	TGCGCCAGCAGCTTCCGGACTAGCGGTCACAATGAGCAGTTCTTC	CASSFRTSGHNEQFF
TRBJ1-3	NA	TRBD1	TRBV12-5	TGTGCTAGTGGTTTGGGAGACAGGGGGGGAAACACCATATATTTT	CASGLGDRGGNTIYF
TRBJ2-7	NA	NA	TRBV6-5	TGTGCCAGCAGCCGAGTCACCAGGGCGGGGGAGCAGTACTTC	CASSRVTRAGEQYF
TRBJ1-1	few	NA	TRBV6-5	TGTGCCAGCACCGCACTACAGAACACTGAAGCTTTCTTT	CASTALQNTEAFF
TRBJ2-3	NA	NA	TRBV6-1	TGTGCCAGCAGTGAAGGGTTCGGGGGTACAGATACGCAGTATTTT	CASSEGFGGTDTQYF